The sample holds a few counts of the clone carrying this T cell receptor (beta chain). The antigen is undetermined. Other DNA sequences in this sample translate to the same CDR3. All the people who gave samples were healthy bone marrow donors. These data originate in a study of cytomegalovirus exposure and HLA in healthy donors. Broader study findings: Cytomegalovirus-associated status was assigned to about 160 TCR beta chains. Immune exposure was documented only through CMV serostatus. In an earlier analysis, most TCR beta V segments were productive about 90% or about 30% of the time.

The PCR had 60 Vbeta and 13 Jbeta primers. Data came from immunoSEQ multiplex PCR; TCRdb stores just in-frame clones and leaves some out. The sample lists under 200,000 clones, roughly 80% occurring once. The receptor was derived from a man aged 30-40 years in good health and CMV-seropositive. Sequences were obtained from PBMCs.

CDR3 amino acids: CASSLVPGTYEQYF. The DNA of the CDR3 is TGTGCCAGCAGCTTAGTGCCGGGGACCTACGAGCAGTACTTC. The gene calls are TRBV7-2 and TRBJ2-7; perhaps TRBD2 as D (5 bases). V gave up 1 base and J gave up 2 bases, with 9 bases separating them. CDR1 and CDR2 (germline): SGHTA, FQGNSA. The CDR3 consists of 14 residues.